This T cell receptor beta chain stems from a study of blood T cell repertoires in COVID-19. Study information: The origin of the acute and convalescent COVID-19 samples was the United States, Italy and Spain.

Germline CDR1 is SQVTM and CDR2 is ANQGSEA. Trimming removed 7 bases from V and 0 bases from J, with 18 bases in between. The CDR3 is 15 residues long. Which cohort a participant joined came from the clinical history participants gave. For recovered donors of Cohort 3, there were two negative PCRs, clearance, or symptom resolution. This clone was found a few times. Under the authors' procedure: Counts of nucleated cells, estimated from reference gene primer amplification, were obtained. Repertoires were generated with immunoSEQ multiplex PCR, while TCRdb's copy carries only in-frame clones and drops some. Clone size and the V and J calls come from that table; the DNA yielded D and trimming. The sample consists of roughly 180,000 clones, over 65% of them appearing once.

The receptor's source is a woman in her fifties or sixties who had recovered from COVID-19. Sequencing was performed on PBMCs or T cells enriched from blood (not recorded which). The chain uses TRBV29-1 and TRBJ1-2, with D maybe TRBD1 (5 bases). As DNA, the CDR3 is TGCAGCGGCCTTGTGACAGAACTCTCTAACTATGGCTACACCTTC. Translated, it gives CSGLVTELSNYGYTF.